This T cell receptor beta chain was documented in a study of blood T cell dynamics during melanoma immunotherapy. Study-wide context: Standard first-line treatment here was pembrolizumab or nivolumab plus ipilimumab in metastatic melanoma.

Germline V gene data show CDR1 as SGDLS and CDR2 as YYNGEE. The CDR3 covers 17 residues. Trimming at V came to 4 bases and at J to 2 bases, leaving 8 bases not matched to a gene. Time point denoted: pre-treatment baseline. One draw preceded checkpoint blockade; another followed its first cycle at week 3. Disease control meant complete response, partial response or stable disease at 12 weeks. This clone came up once. The data were produced by immunoSEQ multiplex PCR, yet TCRdb's version contains in-frame clones alone and is incomplete. The sample has around 10,000 clones, about 86% seen once. V and J are TRBV9 and TRBJ2-5, with 13 positions matching TRBD2. The sequence derives from a human donor with melanoma. The sample in question was blood, obtained from a patient treated with checkpoint blockade. CDR3 bases: TGTGCCAGCAGCCCAACTAGCGGGGGGGCCAGGCAAGAGACCCAGTACTTC. Its protein product is CASSPTSGGARQETQYF.